This T cell receptor (beta chain) was found in a study of CXCR3-negative and CXCR3-positive naive CD8 T cells. Sorting was done in triplicate for each CD8+ T cell subset (300,000 cells each). CD45RO-CCR7+CD27+CD95- defined naive CD8+ T cells. A note on this clonotype: Its target is not known.

The CDR3 is made up of 14 amino acids. The germline gives CDR1 SGHTA, CDR2 FQGNSA. The study, taken as a whole, reports: TRBV-TRBJ usage was alike in naive CXCR3-negative and CXCR3-positive cells but differed in memory cells. Naive cells with CXCR3 showed TRB CDR3s that were more hydrophobic than those in CXCR3-negative naive cells. Comparison of naive subsets found surface CD5 to be comparable, and TCR strength was inferred on the basis of TRB CDR3 properties.

The authors prepared UMI-labeled TRB cDNA libraries by 5' RACE. TCRdb re-called the 5' RACE reads, yielding one record per CDR3 amino acid sequence without DNA. The sample table includes under 150,000 distinct CDR3 sequences. Material for sequencing was naive CXCR3+ CD8+ T cells from blood. Stated subset: CD45RO-CCR7+CD27+CD95- naive CD8+ T cells expressing CXCR3 (TNR3+). This sequence joins TRBV7-2 and TRBJ1-2. The sequence came from a human donor in good health. Some clones in this sample may be carry-over from other donors' samples. Here the CDR3 reads CASSLGVSGSGYTF. The entire variable domain, with the rest obtained from reference TRBV7-2 and TRBJ1-2, is as follows: GAGVSQSPSNKVTEKGKDVELRCDPISGHTALYWYRQSLGQGLEFLIYFQGNSAPDKSGLPSDRFSAERTGGSVSTLTIQRTQQEDSAVYLCASSLGVSGSGYTFGSGTRLTVV.